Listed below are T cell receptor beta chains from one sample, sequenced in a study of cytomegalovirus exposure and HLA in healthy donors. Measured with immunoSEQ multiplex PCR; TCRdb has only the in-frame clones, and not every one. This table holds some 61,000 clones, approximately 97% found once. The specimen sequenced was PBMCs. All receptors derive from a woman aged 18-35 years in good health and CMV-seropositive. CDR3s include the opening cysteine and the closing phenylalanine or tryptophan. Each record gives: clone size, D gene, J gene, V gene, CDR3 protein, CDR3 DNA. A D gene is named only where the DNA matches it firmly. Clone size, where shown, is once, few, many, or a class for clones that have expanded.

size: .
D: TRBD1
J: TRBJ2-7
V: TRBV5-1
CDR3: CASSFPDRGREQYF
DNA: TGCGCCAGCAGCTTCCCAGACAGGGGGCGAGAGCAGTACTTC

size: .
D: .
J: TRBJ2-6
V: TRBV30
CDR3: CAWSGLLSGANVLTF
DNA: TGTGCCTGGAGTGGACTACTCTCTGGGGCCAACGTCCTGACTTTC

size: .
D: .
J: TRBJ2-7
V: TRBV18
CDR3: CASSPVRLSSYEQYF
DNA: TGTGCCAGCTCACCGGTTCGTCTGAGCTCCTACGAGCAGTACTTC

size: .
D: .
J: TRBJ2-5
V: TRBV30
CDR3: CALQGIGETQYF
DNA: TGTGCCTTACAGGGCATCGGAGAGACCCAGTACTTC

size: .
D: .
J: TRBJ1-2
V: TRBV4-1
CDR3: CASSQGPPEVRGYTF
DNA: TGCGCCAGCAGCCAAGGTCCCCCGGAGGTGCGAGGCTACACCTTC

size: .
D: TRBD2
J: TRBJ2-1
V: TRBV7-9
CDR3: CASSTWTSGVSSYNEQFF
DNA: TGTGCCAGCAGCACGTGGACTAGCGGGGTGAGCTCCTACAATGAGCAGTTCTTC

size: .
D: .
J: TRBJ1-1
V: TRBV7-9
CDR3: CASSLSRVVTEAFF
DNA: TGTGCCAGCAGCTTATCCAGGGTGGTTACTGAAGCTTTCTTT

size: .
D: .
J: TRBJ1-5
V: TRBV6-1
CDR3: CASSSDSLNQPQHF
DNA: TGTGCCAGCAGTTCGGACAGCCTCAATCAGCCCCAGCATTTT

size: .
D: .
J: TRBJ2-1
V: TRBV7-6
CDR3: CASSLALNPRQFF
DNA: TGTGCCAGCAGCTTAGCCCTCAACCCTAGGCAGTTCTTC

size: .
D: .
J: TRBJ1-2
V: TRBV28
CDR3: CASSFPQVYGYTF
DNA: TGTGCCAGCAGTTTTCCCCAGGTATACGGCTACACCTTC

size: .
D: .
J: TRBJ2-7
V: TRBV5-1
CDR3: CASSFDSIYEQYF
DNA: TGCGCCAGCAGCTTTGACAGTATATACGAGCAGTACTTC

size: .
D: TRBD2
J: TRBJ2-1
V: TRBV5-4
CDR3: CASSLDGLAALSYNEQFF
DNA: TGTGCCAGCAGCTTGGATGGACTAGCTGCCCTCTCCTACAATGAGCAGTTCTTC

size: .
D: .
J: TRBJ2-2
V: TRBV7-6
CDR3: CASSLASSRGAGELFF
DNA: TGTGCCAGCAGCTTAGCGTCTAGCAGGGGGGCCGGGGAGCTGTTTTTT

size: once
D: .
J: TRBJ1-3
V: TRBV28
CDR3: CASSFFLLSGIANTIYF
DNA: TGTGCCAGCAGTTTTTTTTTATTGTCCGGGATCGCAAACACCATATATTTT

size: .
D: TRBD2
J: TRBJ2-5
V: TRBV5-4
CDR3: CASSPTSGETQYF
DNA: TGTGCCAGCAGCCCTACTAGCGGAGAGACCCAGTACTTC

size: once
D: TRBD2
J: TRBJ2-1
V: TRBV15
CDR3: CATSRDPRVSGGEYNEQFF
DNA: TGTGCCACCAGCAGAGATCCCCGGGTTAGCGGGGGCGAATACAATGAGCAGTTCTTC

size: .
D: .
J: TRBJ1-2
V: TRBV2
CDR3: CASRERVTF
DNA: TGTGCCAGCAGGGAACGGGTCACCTTC